This paragraph reports one T cell receptor beta chain. What it binds is not known. Sorted T cells were CFSE-labeled and cultured less than 6 days with allogeneic regulatory or mature dendritic cells at 1:10. Only in-frame clones appear in the TCRdb table, and some are missing; sequencing was by immunoSEQ multiplex PCR. Of about 21,000 clones in the sample, approximately 85% were seen once. This specimen comes from a study of regulatory dendritic cells for organ transplantation. The study, taken as a whole, reports: Regulatory dendritic cells appeared to expand memory CD8+ clones less than mature ones. Naive T cells showed high diversity, memory cells less, memory CD8+ least.

The sequencing sample was made of naive CD4+ T cells from blood cultured with regulatory dendritic cells. Documented subset: CD45RA+ naive T cells. The clonotype originates from a human donor in good health.

This CDR3 reads CASSLRRGGSPYEQYF. DNA for the CDR3: TGTGCCAGCAGCTTACGTCGCGGGGGCTCCCCCTACGAGCAGTACTTC. This chain uses TRBV7-2 with TRBJ2-7; D might be TRBD2 (7 bases). Germline V gene lookup returns CDR1 SGHTA and CDR2 FQGNSA. The V end lost 2 bases, the J end lost 2 bases, and 16 bases lay between the germline ends. This CDR3 region has 16 residues.